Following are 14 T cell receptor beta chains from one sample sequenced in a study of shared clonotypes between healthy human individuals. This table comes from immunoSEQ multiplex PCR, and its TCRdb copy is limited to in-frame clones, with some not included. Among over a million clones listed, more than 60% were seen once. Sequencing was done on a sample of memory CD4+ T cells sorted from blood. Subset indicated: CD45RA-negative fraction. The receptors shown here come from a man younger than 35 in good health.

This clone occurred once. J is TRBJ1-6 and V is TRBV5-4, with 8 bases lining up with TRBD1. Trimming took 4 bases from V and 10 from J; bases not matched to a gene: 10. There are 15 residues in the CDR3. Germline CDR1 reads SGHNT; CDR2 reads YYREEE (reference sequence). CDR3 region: CASSPFESGGSPLHF. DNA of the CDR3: TGTGCCAGCAGCCCGTTTGAGTCAGGGGGCTCACCCCTCCACTTT.

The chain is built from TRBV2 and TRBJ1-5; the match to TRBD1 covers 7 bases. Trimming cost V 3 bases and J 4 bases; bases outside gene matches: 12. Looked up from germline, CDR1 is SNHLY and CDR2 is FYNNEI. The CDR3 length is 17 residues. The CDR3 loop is CASSDGNRGRGNQPQHF. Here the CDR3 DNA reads TGTGCCAGCAGTGACGGAAACAGGGGTCGAGGGAATCAGCCCCAGCATTTT.

The CDR3 region is CASSPRTSGRAYNEQFF. DNA of the CDR3: TGTGCCAGCAGCCCCCGGACTAGCGGGCGGGCCTACAATGAGCAGTTCTTC. The chain is built from TRBV9 and TRBJ2-1; 11 bases match TRBD2. With V trimmed by 4 bases and J by 2 bases, 8 bases remained unmatched. Germline CDR1 and CDR2: SGDLS and YYNGEE. This CDR3 has 17 amino acids.

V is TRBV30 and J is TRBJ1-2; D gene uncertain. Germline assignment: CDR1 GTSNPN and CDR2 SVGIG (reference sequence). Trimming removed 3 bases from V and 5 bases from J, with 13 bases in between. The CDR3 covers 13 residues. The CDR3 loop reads CAWSERRGYGYTF. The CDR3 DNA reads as TGTGCCTGGAGCGAAAGGCGGGGTTATGGCTACACCTTC.

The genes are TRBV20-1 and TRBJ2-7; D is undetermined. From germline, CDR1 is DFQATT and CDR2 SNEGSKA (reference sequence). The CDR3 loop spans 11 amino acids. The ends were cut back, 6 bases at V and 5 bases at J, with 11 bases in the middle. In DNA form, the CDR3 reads TGCAGTGCCGAGTTTGGCGACGAGCAGTACTTC. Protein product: CSAEFGDEQYF.

CDR3 residues: CASSPGTSGIKYF. The CDR3 DNA sequence: TGCGCCAGCAGCCCGGGGACTAGCGGTATCAAGTACTTC. The rearrangement joins TRBV5-1 to TRBJ2-4; the match to TRBD2 covers 11 bases. V gave up 4 bases and J gave up 14 bases; unmatched junction bases: 8. Germline V gene lookup returns CDR1 SGHRS and CDR2 YFSETQ. CDR3 size: 13 residues. The full variable domain, with the rest looked up from reference TRBV5-1 and TRBJ2-4, is KAGVTQTPRYLIKTRGQQVTLSCSPISGHRSVSWYQQTPGQGLQFLFEYFSETQRNKGNFPGRFSGRQFSNSRSEMNVSTLELGDSALYLCASSPGTSGIKYFGAGTRLSVL.

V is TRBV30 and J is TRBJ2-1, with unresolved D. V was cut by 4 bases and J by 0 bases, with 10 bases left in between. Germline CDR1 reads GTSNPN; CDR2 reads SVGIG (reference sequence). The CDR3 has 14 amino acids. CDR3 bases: TGTGCCTGGAAAGCGTACTCCTCCTACAATGAGCAGTTCTTC. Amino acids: CAWKAYSSYNEQFF. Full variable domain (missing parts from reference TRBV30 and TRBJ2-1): SQTIHQWPATLVQPVGSPLSLECTVEGTSNPNLYWYRQAAGRGLQLLFYSVGIGQISSEVPQNLSASRPQDRQFILSSKKLLLSDSGFYLCAWKAYSSYNEQFFGPGTRLTVL.

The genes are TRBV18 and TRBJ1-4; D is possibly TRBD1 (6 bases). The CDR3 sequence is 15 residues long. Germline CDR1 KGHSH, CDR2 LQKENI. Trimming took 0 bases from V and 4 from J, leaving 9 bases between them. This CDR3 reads CASSPPGGNNEKLFF. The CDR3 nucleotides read TGTGCCAGCTCACCACCTGGGGGCAATAATGAAAAACTGTTTTTT. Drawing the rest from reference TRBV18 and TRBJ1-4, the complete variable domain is NAGVMQNPRHLVRRRGQEARLRCSPMKGHSHVYWYRQLPEEGLKFMVYLQKENIIDESGMPKERFSAEFPKEGPSILRIQQVVRGDSAAYFCASSPPGGNNEKLFFGSGTQLSVL.

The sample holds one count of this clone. CDR3 nucleotide sequence: TGCAGCGTAACAGGGGGCAACTATGGCTACACCTTC. Its translation: CSVTGGNYGYTF. The chain joins TRBV29-1 to TRBJ1-2, with 9 positions matching TRBD1. V trimming: 6 bases; J trimming: 2 bases; junction bases outside the gene matches: 1. The germline V gene has CDR1 SQVTM and CDR2 ANQGSEA. The CDR3 is 12 amino acids.

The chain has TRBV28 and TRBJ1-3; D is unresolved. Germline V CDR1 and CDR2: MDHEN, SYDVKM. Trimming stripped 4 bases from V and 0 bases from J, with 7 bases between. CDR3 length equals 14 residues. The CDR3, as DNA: TGTGCCAGCAGTTCCCCACACTCTGGAAACACCATATATTTT. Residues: CASSSPHSGNTIYF.

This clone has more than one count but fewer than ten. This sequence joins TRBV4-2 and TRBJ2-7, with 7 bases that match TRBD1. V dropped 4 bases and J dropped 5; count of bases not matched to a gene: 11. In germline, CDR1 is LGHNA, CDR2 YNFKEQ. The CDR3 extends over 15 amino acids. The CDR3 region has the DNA TGTGCCAGCAGCCGATACCTAGGGACAGACGACGAGCAGTACTTC. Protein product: CASSRYLGTDDEQYF.

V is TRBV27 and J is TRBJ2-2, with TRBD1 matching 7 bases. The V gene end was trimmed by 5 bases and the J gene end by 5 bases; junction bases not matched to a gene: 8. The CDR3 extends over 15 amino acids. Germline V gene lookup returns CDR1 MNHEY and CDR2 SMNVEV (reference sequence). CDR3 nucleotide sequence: TGTGCCAGCAGTGAAAGACAGGGAAGAACCGGGGAGCTGTTTTTT. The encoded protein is CASSERQGRTGELFF.

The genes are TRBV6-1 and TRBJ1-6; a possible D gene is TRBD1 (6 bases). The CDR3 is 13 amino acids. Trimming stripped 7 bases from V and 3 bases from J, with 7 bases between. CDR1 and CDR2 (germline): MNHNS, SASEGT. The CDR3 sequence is CASNRVYNSPLHF. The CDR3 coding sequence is TGTGCCAGCAACAGGGTCTATAATTCACCCCTCCACTTT.

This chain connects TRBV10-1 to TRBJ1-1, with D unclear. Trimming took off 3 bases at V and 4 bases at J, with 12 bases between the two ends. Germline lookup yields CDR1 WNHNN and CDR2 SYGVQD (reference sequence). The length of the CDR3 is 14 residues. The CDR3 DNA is TGCGCCAGCAGTGAAAATGTGTTGGCCACTGAAGCTTTCTTT. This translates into CASSENVLATEAFF.